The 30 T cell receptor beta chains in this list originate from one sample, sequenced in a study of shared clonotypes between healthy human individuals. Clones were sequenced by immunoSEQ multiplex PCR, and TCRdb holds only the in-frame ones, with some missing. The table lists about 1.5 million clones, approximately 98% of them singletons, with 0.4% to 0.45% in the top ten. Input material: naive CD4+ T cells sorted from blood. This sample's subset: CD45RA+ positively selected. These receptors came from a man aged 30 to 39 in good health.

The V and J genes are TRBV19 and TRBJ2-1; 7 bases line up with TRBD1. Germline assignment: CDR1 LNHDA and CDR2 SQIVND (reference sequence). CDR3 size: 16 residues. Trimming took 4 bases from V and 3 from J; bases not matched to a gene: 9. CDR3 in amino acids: CASSKPQGVHYNEQFF. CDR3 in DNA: TGTGCCAGTAGTAAACCTCAGGGGGTTCACTACAATGAGCAGTTCTTC.

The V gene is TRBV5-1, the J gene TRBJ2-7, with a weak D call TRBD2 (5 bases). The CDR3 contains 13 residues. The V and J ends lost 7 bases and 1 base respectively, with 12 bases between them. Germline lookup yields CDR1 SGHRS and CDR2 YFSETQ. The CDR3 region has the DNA TGCGCCAGCGCTGGGAGTAGGTCCTACGAGCAGTACTTC. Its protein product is CASAGSRSYEQYF.

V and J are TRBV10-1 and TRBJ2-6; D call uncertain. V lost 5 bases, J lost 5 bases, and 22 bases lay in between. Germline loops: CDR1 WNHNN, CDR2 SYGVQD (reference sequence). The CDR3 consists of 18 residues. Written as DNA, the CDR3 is TGCGCCAGCAGTCACAACAAAGTCGCACAAAGTCGGGCCAACGTCCTGACTTTC. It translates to CASSHNKVAQSRANVLTF.

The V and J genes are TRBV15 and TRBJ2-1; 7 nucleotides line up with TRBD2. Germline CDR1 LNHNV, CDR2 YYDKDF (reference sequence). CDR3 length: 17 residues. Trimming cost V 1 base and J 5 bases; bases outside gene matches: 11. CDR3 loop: CATSRGLSGGRHNEQFF. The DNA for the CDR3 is TGTGCCACCAGCAGAGGGTTGTCGGGAGGTCGACACAATGAGCAGTTCTTC.

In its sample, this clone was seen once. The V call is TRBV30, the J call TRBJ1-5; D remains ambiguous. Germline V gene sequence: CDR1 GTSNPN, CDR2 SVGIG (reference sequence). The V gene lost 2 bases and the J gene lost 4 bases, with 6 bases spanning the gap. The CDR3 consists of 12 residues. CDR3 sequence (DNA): TGTGCCTGGAGTACGGGGAATCAGCCCCAGCATTTT. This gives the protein CAWSTGNQPQHF.

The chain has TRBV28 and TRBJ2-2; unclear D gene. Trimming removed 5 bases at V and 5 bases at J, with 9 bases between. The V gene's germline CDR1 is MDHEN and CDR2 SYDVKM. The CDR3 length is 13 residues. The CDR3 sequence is CASSQSKTGELFF. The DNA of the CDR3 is TGTGCCAGCAGTCAGTCTAAGACCGGGGAGCTGTTTTTT.

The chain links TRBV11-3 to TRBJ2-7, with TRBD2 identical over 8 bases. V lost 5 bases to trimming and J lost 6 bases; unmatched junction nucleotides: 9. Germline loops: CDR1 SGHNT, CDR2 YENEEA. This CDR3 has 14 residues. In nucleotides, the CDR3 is TGTGCCAGCAGCCCCTCGACCGGGGGGGGCGAGCAGTACTTC. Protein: CASSPSTGGGEQYF.

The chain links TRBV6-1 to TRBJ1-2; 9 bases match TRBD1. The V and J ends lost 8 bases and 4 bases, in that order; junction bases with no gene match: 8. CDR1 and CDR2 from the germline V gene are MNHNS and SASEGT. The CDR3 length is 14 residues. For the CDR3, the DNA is TGTGCCAGCTCGGGACAGGGCCCGTCCTATGGCTACACCTTC. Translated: CASSGQGPSYGYTF.

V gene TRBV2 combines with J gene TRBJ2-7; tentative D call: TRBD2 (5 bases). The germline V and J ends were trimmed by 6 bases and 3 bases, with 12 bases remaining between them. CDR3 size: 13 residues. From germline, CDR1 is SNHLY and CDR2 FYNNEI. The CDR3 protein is CASSGERNYEQYF. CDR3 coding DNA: TGTGCCAGCAGCGGGGAGAGGAACTACGAGCAGTACTTC.

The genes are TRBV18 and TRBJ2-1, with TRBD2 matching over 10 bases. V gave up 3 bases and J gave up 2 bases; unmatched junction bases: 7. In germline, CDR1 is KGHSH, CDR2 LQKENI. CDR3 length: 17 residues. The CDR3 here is CASSPKAGGITYNEQFF. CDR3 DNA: TGTGCCAGCTCACCTAAAGCGGGAGGGATCACCTACAATGAGCAGTTCTTC.

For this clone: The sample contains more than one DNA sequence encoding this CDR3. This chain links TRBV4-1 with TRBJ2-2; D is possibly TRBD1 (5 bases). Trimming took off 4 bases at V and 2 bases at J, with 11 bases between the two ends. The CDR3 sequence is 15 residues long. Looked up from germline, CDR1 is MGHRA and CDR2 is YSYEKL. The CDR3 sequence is CASSPRDRNTGELFF. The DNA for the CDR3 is TGCGCCAGCAGCCCCAGAGACAGAAACACCGGGGAGCTGTTTTTT.

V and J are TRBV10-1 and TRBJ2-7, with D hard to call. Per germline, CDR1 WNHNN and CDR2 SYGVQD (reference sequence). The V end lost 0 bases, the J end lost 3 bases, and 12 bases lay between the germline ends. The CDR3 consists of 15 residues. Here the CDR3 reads CASSESEGPYYEQYF. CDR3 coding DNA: TGCGCCAGCAGTGAGTCTGAAGGGCCCTACTACGAGCAGTACTTC.

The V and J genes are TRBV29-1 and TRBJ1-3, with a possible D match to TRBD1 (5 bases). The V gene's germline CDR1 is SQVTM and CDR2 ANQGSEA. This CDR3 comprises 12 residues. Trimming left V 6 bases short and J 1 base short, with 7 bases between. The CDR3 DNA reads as TGCAGCGTCGGGACGTCTGGAAACACCATATATTTT. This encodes CSVGTSGNTIYF.

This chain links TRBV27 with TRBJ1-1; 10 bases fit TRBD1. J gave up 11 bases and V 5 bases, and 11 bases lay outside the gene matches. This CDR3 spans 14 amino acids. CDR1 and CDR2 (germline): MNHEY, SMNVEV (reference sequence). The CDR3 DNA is TGTGCCAGCAGTCACCCACCGGGACAGGGGCGTGCTTTCTTT. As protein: CASSHPPGQGRAFF.

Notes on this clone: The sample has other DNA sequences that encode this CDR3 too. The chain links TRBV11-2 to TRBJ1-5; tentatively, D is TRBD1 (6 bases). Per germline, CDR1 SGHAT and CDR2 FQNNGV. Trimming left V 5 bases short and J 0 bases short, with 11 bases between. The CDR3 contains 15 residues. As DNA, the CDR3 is TGTGCCAGCAGCCTCGGACAGTCTAGCAATCAGCCCCAGCATTTT. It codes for CASSLGQSSNQPQHF. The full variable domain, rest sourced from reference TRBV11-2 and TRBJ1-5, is EAGVAQSPRYKIIEKRQSVAFWCNPISGHATLYWYQQILGQGPKLLIQFQNNGVVDDSQLPKDRFSAERLKGVDSTLKIQPAKLEDSAVYLCASSLGQSSNQPQHFGDGTRLSIL.

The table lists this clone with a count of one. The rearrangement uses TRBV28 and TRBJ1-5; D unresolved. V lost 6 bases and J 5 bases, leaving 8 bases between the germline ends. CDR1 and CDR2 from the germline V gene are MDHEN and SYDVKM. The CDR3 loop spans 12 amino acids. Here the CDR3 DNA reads TGTGCCAGCAGAATTATAGATCAGCCCCAGCATTTT. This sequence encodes CASRIIDQPQHF.

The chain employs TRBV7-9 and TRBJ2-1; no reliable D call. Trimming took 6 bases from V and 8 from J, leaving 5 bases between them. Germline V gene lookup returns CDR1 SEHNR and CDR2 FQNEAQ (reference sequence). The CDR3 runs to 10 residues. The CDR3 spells CASSPDEQFF. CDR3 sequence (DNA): TGTGCCAGCAGTCCAGATGAGCAGTTCTTC.

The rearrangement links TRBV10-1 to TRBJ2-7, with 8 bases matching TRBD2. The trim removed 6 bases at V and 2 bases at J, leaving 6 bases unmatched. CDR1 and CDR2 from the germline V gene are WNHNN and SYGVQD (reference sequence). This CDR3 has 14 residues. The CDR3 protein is CASSERELAYEQYF. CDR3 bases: TGCGCCAGCAGCGAGCGGGAGTTGGCCTACGAGCAGTACTTC.

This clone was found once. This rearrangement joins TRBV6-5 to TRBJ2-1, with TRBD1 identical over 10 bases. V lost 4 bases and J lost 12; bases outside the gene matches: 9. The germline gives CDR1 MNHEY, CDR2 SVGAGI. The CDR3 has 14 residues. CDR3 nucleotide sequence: TGTGCCAGCAGTTCCGGGACAGGGGCCCCTCGGCAGTTCTTC. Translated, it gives CASSSGTGAPRQFF.

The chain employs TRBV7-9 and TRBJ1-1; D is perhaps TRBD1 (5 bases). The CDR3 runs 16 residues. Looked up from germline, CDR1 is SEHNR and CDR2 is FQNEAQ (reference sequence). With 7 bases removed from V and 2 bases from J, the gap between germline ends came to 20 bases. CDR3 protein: CASIGGPGPLNTEAFF. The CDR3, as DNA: TGTGCCAGCATTGGGGGTCCAGGGCCCCTAAACACTGAAGCTTTCTTT.

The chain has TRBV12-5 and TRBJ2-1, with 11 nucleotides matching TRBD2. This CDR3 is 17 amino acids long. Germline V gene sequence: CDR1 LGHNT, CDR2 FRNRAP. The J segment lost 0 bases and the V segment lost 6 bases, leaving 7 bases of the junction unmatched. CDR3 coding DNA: TGTGCTAGTGGCTCTTATAGCGGGAGGGACTCCTACAATGAGCAGTTCTTC. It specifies CASGSYSGRDSYNEQFF.

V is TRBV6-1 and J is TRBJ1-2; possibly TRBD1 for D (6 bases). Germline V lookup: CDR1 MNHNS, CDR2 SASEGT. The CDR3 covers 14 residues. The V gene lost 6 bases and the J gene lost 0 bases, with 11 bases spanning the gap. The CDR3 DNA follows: TGTGCCAGCAGGGGCGGGACACCTAACTATGGCTACACCTTC. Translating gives CASRGGTPNYGYTF.

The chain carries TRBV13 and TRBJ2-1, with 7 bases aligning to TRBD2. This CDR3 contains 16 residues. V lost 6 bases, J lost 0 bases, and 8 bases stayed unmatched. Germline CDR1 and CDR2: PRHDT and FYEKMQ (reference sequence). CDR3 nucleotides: TGTGCCAGCAGACCAGAGACGGGAGGCTCCTACAATGAGCAGTTCTTC. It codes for CASRPETGGSYNEQFF.

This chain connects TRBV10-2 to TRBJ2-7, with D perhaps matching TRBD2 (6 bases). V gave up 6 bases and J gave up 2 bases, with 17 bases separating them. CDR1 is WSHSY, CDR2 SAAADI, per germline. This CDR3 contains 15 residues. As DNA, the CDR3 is TGCGCCAGCAGCCTCTCGAATAGCGGACCCTACGAGCAGTACTTC. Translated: CASSLSNSGPYEQYF.

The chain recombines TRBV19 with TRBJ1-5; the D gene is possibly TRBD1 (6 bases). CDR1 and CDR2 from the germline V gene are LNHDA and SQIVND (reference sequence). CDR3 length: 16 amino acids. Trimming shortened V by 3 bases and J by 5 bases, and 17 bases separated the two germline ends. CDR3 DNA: TGTGCCAGTAGTATCCAAACAGGGCATCCTCATCAGCCCCAGCATTTT. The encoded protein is CASSIQTGHPHQPQHF.

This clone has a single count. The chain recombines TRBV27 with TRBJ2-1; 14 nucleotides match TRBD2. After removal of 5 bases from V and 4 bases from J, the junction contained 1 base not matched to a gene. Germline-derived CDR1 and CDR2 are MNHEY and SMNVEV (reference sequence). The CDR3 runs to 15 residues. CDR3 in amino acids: CASSRTSGRYNEQFF. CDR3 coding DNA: TGTGCCAGCAGTAGGACTAGCGGGAGGTACAATGAGCAGTTCTTC.

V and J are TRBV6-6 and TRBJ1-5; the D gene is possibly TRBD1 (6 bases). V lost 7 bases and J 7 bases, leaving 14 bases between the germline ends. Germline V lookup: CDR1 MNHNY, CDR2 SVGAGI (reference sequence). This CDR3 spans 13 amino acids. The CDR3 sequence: CASTLTGIQPQHF. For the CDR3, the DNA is TGTGCCAGCACCCTTACAGGGATCCAGCCCCAGCATTTT.

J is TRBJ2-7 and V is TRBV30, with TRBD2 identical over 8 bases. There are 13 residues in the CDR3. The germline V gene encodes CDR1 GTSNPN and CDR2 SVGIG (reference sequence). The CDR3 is CSAGDSFSYEQYF. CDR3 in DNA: TGTTCAGCGGGAGACTCCTTCTCCTACGAGCAGTACTTC.

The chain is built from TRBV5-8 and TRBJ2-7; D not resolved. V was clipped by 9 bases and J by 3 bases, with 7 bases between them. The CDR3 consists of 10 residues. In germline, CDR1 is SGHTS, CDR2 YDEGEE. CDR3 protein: CANQDYEQYF. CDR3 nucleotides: TGTGCCAACCAGGACTACGAGCAGTACTTC.

DNA for the CDR3: TGTGCCAGCAGCTTAATACTAGCGGGAGTTAACAATGAGCAGTTCTTC. Encoded protein: CASSLILAGVNNEQFF. The rearrangement links TRBV7-9 to TRBJ2-1, with TRBD2 identical over 11 bases. Trimming at V came to 2 bases and at J to 5 bases, leaving 5 bases not matched to a gene. Per germline, CDR1 SEHNR and CDR2 FQNEAQ (reference sequence). The CDR3 contains 16 residues.